The following is a T cell receptor (beta chain) sequence with its context. This clone appeared once. Its target antigen remains unknown. Qualities for individual bases were not recorded, and no much larger clone is one base off. These data originate in a study of blood T cell repertoires in COVID-19 (dated by TCRdb to about 2020). As for the study more broadly: Collaborator samples came from the United States, Italy and Spain and covered acute and convalescent phases of COVID-19. Subjects who had been exposed to COVID-19, were actively infected with it, or had recovered from it provided the deeply sampled blood TCRbeta repertoires that made up the dataset. Nearly every sample came with metadata listing a de-identified subject ID, COVID-19 status, age in years and sex. Where available, HLA class I and class II types were obtained from metadata supplied by the sample provider rather than from assay-based typing. The material from the prospective study consisted of cDNA or gDNA derived from T cells, B-cell-depleted T cells, or PBMCs. Samples were obtained from the ongoing ImmuneRACE study (first 160 participants) and from 1,200 or so subjects provided by 6 global collaborators. The repertoires were made available in a free public database intended to serve as a resource for research on the immune response to SARS-CoV-2. Overall study outcomes, separate from this receptor: Clinical and demographic metadata were provided uncurated, with the amount varying by source and participant.

Participants in the prospective study were enrolled through a virtual design, were aged about 18 to 100 years, and lived in roughly 24 United States geographic areas. In the prospective study, participants were assigned to cohorts based on the clinical history participants reported in a screening survey and a study questionnaire. In the prospective study, mobile phlebotomists collected whole blood, serum and a nasopharyngeal or oropharyngeal swab from each participant. Participants in the prospective study had the option to provide additional blood draws and questionnaires over a 2-month period. Blood samples from the prospective study were shipped frozen or at room temperature prior to DNA extraction. TCRbeta CDR3 regions were amplified from genomic DNA using the immunoSEQ Assay, a bias-controlled multiplex PCR. Under the source paper's analysis protocol: Within the assay, amplification of reference gene primers was used to estimate how many nucleated cells each sample contained. To quantify the absolute abundance of each unique TCRbeta CDR3 rearrangement, sequence reads were collapsed and filtered. For each sample, productive Simpson clonality was calculated as the square root of Simpson's diversity index across productive rearrangements. TCRdb mirrors the immuneACCESS table, restricted to in-frame sequences. Some clones are absent from its copies; in checked studies, under half trace to an unresolved V gene, and the reason for the others is unknown. V, J and clone size were drawn from that table, and D and trimming were deduced from the DNA. Across this sample there are over 200,000 clones, with roughly 90% seen only once. The ten most abundant clones make up roughly 4% of the sample.

For CDR1 and CDR2, the germline V gene lists ENHRY and SYGVKD. The V end loses 0 bases and the J end loses 5 bases, and a stretch of 17 bases separates them. The CDR3 sequence holds 17 residues, the cysteine and phenylalanine included. The sequence is cut down to CDR3 DNA, 51 bases in frame from base 1. This TCR was recovered from a woman between 25 and 40 years old with acute COVID-19. The V and J segments used are TRBV10-3 and TRBJ2-1, and possibly TRBD2, on 6 matching bases. The sequenced sample consisted of PBMCs or T cells enriched from blood (not recorded which). The DNA sequence reads TGTGCCATCAGTGAGTCGAACGCGGGGCCATACGACAATGAGCAGTTCTTC. The translation is CAISESNAGPYDNEQFF.